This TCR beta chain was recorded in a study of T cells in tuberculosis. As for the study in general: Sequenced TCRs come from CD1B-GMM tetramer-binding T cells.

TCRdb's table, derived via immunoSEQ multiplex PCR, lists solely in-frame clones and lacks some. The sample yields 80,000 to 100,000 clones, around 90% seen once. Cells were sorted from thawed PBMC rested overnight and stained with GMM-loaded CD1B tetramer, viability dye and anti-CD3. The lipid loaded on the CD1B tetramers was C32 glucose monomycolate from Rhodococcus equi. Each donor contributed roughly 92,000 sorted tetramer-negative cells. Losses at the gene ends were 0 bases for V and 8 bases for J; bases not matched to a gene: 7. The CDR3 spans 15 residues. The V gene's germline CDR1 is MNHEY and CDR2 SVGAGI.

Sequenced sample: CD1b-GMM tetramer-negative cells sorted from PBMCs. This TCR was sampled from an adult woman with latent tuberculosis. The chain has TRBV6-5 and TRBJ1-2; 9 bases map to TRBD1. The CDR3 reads CASSYSTGGATGYTF. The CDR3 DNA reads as TGTGCCAGCAGTTACTCTACAGGGGGCGCAACGGGCTACACCTTC.